The 2 T cell receptor beta chains listed next were all sequenced from one sample in a study of immune evolution from preneoplasia to lung adenocarcinoma (dated by TCRdb to 2020 to 2023). The method was the immunoSEQ multiplex PCR assay. Here the immuneACCESS table is served through TCRdb, limited to in-frame sequences with V and J called. Missing clones are a known gap in these copies; in checked studies unresolved V genes cover under half, and the rest lacks a known reason. Recorded for this sample are roughly 38,000 clones; roughly 68% of them occurred a single time. The ten largest account for roughly 6.6% of the sample. The sequenced material came from FFPE invasive lung adenocarcinoma tissue. Taken with the paper, the label for cell subset or site translates to: frankly invasive lung adenocarcinoma (ADC). The source of these receptors is a person between 60 and 70 years old with lung adenocarcinoma.

The V gene is TRBV7-2, the J gene TRBJ2-5, with TRBD1 as a possible D gene (6 bases). The V and J ends lost 5 bases and 9 bases respectively, with 16 bases between them. The CDR3 is made up of 13 amino acids. The germline V gene has CDR1 SGHTA and CDR2 FQGNSA. CDR3 residues: CASSLQGGRAQYF. CDR3 DNA: TGTGCCAGCAGCCTCCAAGGGGGTCGGGCCCAGTACTTC.

This clone showed up just a few times. The chain links TRBV27 to TRBJ1-2; D perhaps matches TRBD1 (5 bases). CDR3 length: 13 residues. Between the trimmed V and J ends, which lost 5 bases and 8 bases, there was a span of 15 bases. The germline CDR1 and CDR2 sequences are MNHEY and SMNVEV (reference sequence). Here the CDR3 DNA reads TGTGCCAGCAGTCAACGGGGCAGAGGGGGCTACACCTTC. It yields the protein CASSQRGRGGYTF.